Listed below are T cell receptor beta chains from one sample, sequenced in a study of blood T cell repertoires in COVID-19. Here immunoSEQ multiplex PCR was the method, and the copy in TCRdb shows in-frame clones only, minus some. The data contain around 200,000 clones, roughly 85% of them singletons. The specimen was peripheral blood. The receptors were gathered from a woman older than 75 with acute or convalescent COVID-19. Each CDR3 is given with its conserved first and last residue. The D gene is left open where the match is weak. For some rows the clone size is stated as once, few or many, or as a class when expanded; others skip it.

>TRBV9|.|TRBJ1-4|few
CASSVAGEKLFF
TGTGCCAGCAGCGTAGCAGGGGAAAAACTGTTTTTT
>TRBV7-2|TRBD2|TRBJ2-7|.
CASSAIAGGQGQYF
TGTGCCAGCAGCGCTATAGCGGGAGGCCAGGGGCAGTACTTC
>TRBV5-8|TRBD2|TRBJ2-1|.
CASSLLLTASGDNEQFF
TGTGCCAGCAGCTTGTTACTAACGGCTAGCGGGGACAATGAGCAGTTCTTC
>TRBV3-1/TRBV3-2|TRBD1|TRBJ1-2|.
CASSQVGGAGGYTF
TGTGCCAGCAGCCAAGTAGGGGGCGCGGGAGGCTACACCTTC
>TRBV2|.|TRBJ2-7|.
CASSAGSRDLAYEQYF
TGTGCCAGCTCTGCTGGCTCAAGGGACTTAGCCTACGAGCAGTACTTC
>TRBV5-1|TRBD1|TRBJ1-1|.
CASSFQGVNTEAFF
TGCGCCAGCAGCTTTCAGGGGGTGAACACTGAAGCTTTCTTT
>TRBV5-5|.|TRBJ1-4|.
CASSFVRGRYEKLFF
TGTGCCAGCAGCTTTGTCAGGGGACGGTATGAAAAACTGTTTTTT
>TRBV7-8|.|TRBJ1-1|.
CASSSSLGVGGTEAFF
TGTGCCAGCAGCTCCAGCCTGGGGGTAGGGGGCACTGAAGCTTTCTTT
>TRBV10-1|.|TRBJ2-2|.
CASTQGNTGELFF
TGCGCCAGCACCCAGGGGAACACCGGGGAGCTGTTTTTT
>TRBV10-3|TRBD2|TRBJ2-3|.
CAIRAGVDTDTQYF
TGTGCCATCAGGGCGGGAGTAGACACAGATACGCAGTATTTT
>TRBV2|.|TRBJ1-4|.
CASSPLAGEKLFF
TGTGCCAGCAGCCCCCTCGCGGGTGAAAAACTGTTTTTT
>TRBV28|TRBD1|TRBJ1-1|few
CASNFHGTGNTEAFF
TGTGCCAGCAATTTTCACGGGACAGGGAACACTGAAGCTTTCTTT
>TRBV5-1|TRBD2|TRBJ2-3|few
CASSSGLAISSGDTQYF
TGCGCCAGCAGCTCGGGACTAGCGATCTCATCTGGGGATACGCAGTATTTT
>TRBV4-1|TRBD1|TRBJ1-4|.
CASSHADRDGEKLFF
TGCGCCAGCAGCCATGCAGACAGGGACGGAGAAAAACTGTTTTTT
>TRBV18|TRBD1|TRBJ1-2|.
CASSPGTVNYGYTF
TGTGCCAGCTCACCAGGGACAGTAAACTATGGCTACACCTTC
>TRBV5-1|TRBD2|TRBJ2-5|.
CASHSGTREETQYF
TGCGCCAGTCATTCTGGGACTAGAGAAGAGACCCAGTACTTC